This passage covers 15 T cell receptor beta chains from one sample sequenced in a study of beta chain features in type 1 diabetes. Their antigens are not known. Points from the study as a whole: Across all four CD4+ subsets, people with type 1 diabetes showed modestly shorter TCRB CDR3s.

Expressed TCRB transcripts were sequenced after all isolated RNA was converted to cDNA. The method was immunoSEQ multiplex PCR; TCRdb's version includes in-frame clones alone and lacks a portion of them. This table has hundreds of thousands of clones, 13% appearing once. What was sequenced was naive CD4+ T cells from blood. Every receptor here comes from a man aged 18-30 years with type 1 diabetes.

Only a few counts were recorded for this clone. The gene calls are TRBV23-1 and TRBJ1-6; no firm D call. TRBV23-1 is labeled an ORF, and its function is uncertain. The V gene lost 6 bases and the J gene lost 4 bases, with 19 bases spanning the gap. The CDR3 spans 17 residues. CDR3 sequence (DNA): TGCGCCAGCAGCTCCGGCGGGAGGTCAGCTTATAATTCACCCCTCCACTTT. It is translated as CASSSGGRSAYNSPLHF.

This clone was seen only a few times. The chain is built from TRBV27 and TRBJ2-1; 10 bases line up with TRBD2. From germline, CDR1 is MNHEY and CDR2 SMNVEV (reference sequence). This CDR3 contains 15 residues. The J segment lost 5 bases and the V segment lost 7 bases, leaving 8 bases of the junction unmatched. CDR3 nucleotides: TGTGCCAGCACCCTCCGGACTAGCGGACACAATGAGCAGTTCTTC. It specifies CASTLRTSGHNEQFF.

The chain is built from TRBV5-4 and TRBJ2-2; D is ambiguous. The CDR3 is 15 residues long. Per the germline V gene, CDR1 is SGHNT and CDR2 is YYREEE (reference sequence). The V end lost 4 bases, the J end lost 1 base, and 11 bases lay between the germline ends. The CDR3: CASSQLSENTGELFF. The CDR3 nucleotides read TGTGCCAGCAGCCAGCTCAGCGAGAACACCGGGGAGCTGTTTTTT.

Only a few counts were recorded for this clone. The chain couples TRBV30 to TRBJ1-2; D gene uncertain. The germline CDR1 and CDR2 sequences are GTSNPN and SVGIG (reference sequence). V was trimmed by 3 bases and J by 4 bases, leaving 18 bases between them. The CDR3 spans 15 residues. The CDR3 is CAWSPPQEAGYGYTF. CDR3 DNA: TGTGCCTGGAGCCCCCCCCAGGAGGCTGGCTATGGCTACACCTTC. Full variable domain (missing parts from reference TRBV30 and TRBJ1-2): SQTIHQWPATLVQPVGSPLSLECTVEGTSNPNLYWYRQAAGRGLQLLFYSVGIGQISSEVPQNLSASRPQDRQFILSSKKLLLSDSGFYLCAWSPPQEAGYGYTFGSGTRLTVV.

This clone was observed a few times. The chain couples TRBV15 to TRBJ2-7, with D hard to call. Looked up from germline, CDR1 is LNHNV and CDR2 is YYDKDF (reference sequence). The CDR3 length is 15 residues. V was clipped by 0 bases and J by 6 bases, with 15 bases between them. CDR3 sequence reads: CATSRDRPSVGEQYF. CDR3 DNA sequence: TGTGCCACCAGCAGAGATCGGCCGTCGGTGGGCGAGCAGTACTTC.

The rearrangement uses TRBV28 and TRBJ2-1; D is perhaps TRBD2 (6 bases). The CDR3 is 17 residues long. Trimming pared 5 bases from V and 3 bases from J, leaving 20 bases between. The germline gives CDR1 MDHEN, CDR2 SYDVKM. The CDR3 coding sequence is TGTGCCAGCAGTCCGTTGGGAGGCGGGACCTACTACAATGAGCAGTTCTTC. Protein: CASSPLGGGTYYNEQFF.

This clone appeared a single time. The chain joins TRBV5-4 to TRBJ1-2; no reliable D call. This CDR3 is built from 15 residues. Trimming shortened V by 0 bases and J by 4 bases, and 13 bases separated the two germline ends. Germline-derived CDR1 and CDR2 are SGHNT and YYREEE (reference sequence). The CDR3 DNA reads TGTGCCAGCAGCTTGGAGTCTGGGTCGCGCTATGGCTACACCTTC. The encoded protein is CASSLESGSRYGYTF.

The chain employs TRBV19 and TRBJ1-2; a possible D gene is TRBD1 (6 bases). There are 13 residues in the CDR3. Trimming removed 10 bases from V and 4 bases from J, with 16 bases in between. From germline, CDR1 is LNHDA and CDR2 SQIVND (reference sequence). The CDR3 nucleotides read TGTGCCACTTTTACAGGGAGAGGCTATGGCTACACCTTC. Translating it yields CATFTGRGYGYTF.

In nucleotides, the CDR3 is TGCGCCAGCAGGGACGGGACTAGCGGGGGACGCTACGAGCAGTACTTC. Translated: CASRDGTSGGRYEQYF. V gene TRBV5-1 combines with J gene TRBJ2-7; 14 nucleotides line up with TRBD2. The trim removed 5 bases at V and 3 bases at J, leaving 7 bases unmatched. This CDR3 comprises 16 residues. The germline V gene encodes CDR1 SGHRS and CDR2 YFSETQ.

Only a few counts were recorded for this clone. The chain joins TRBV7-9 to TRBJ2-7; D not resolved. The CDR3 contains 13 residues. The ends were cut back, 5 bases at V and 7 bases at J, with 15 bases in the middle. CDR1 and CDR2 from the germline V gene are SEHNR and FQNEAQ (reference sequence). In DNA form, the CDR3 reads TGTGCCAGCAGCCCACGGACGGCCTCTGAGCAGTACTTC. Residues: CASSPRTASEQYF.

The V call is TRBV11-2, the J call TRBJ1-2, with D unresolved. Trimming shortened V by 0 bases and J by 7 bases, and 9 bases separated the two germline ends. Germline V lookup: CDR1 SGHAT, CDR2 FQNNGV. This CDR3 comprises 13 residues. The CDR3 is CASSLDGLPGYTF. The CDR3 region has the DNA TGTGCCAGCAGCTTAGATGGGCTCCCTGGCTACACCTTC.

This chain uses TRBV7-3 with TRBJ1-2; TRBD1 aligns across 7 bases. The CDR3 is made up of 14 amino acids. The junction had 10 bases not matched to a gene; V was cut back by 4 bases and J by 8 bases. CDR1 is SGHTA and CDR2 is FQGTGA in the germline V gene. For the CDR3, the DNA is TGTGCCAGCAGCTCACACCAGGGGGTAGGCGGCTACACCTTC. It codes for CASSSHQGVGGYTF.

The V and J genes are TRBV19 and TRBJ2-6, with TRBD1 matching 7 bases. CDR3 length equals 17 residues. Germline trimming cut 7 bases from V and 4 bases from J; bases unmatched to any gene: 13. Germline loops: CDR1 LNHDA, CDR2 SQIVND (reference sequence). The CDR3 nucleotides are TGTGCCAGTACCACAGATACAGGGGTGAGAGGGGCCAACGTCCTGACTTTC. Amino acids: CASTTDTGVRGANVLTF. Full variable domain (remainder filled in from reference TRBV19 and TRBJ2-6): DGGITQSPKYLFRKEGQNVTLSCEQNLNHDAMYWYRQDPGQGLRLIYYSQIVNDFQKGDIAEGYSVSREKKESFPLTVTSAQKNPTAFYLCASTTDTGVRGANVLTFGAGSRLTVL.

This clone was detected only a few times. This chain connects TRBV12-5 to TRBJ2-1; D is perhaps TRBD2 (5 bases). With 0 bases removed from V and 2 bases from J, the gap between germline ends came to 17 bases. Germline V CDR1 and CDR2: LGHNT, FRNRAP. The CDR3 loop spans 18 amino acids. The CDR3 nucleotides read TGTGCTAGTGGTTTGGTACTAGGCCCACAAGGGACCTACAATGAGCAGTTCTTC. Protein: CASGLVLGPQGTYNEQFF. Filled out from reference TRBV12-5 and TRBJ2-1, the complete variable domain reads DARVTQTPRHKVTEMGQEVTMRCQPILGHNTVFWYRQTMMQGLELLAYFRNRAPLDDSGMPKDRFSAEMPDATLATLKIQPSEPRDSAVYFCASGLVLGPQGTYNEQFFGPGTRLTVL.

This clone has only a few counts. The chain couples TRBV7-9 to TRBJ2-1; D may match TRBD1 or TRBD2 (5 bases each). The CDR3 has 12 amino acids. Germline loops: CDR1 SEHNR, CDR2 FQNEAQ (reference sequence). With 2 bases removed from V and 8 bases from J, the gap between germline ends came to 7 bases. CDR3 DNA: TGTGCCAGCAGCTTACGGGACGATGAGCAGTTCTTC. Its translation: CASSLRDDEQFF.